The next 3 T cell receptor beta chains were all read from a single sample in a study of shared clonotypes between healthy human individuals. Some clones are missing from TCRdb's copy, which holds only in-frame ones; the method was immunoSEQ multiplex PCR. The repertoire holds 2 million to 2.5 million clones, almost 96% seen once, with less than 0.15% in the top ten. The material sequenced was naive CD4+ T cells sorted from blood. The subset was: CD45RA+ positively selected. These receptors were collected from a man between 18 and 29 years old in good health.

The rearrangement joins TRBV6-5 to TRBJ1-5; 8 nucleotides match TRBD1. In germline, CDR1 is MNHEY, CDR2 SVGAGI. The CDR3 spans 13 residues. The trim removed 5 bases at V and 5 bases at J, leaving 2 bases unmatched. This CDR3 is CASSGQGYQPQHF. CDR3 DNA sequence: TGTGCCAGCAGTGGACAGGGCTATCAGCCCCAGCATTTT.

This chain links TRBV2 with TRBJ2-7; either TRBD1 or TRBD2 may supply D (5 bases each). Looked up from germline, CDR1 is SNHLY and CDR2 is FYNNEI. The V and J ends lost 3 bases and 4 bases respectively, with 16 bases between them. This CDR3 contains 15 residues. The CDR3 protein is CASSEPRQGVYEQYF. CDR3 in DNA: TGTGCCAGCAGTGAGCCCCGTCAGGGAGTATACGAGCAGTACTTC.

The chain is built from TRBV18 and TRBJ2-7; the match to TRBD2 covers 8 bases. Per the germline V gene, CDR1 is KGHSH and CDR2 is LQKENI. The CDR3 runs 14 residues. V lost 3 bases and J lost 5; bases outside the gene matches: 6. CDR3 amino acids: CASSPWTSSDEQYF. CDR3 coding DNA: TGTGCCAGCTCACCTTGGACTAGCTCGGACGAGCAGTACTTC.